This is a list of T cell receptor beta chains from one sample in a study of T cells in Graves' hyperthyroidism and ophthalmopathy. One entry per CDR3 protein, called by TCRdb with MiXCR from the multiplex PCR reads. The sample has approximately 410,000 distinct CDR3 sequences, roughly an eighth seen once. Sequencing was done on a sample of blood. Receptor source: a woman under 30 with Graves' hyperthyroidism. The conserved cysteine and the conserved F or W are not part of the CDR3 here.

v_call cdr3_aa
TRBV11-1 ASRREVGEQY
TRBV19 ASRSTGVLAKNIQY
TRBV10-3 AIRGTSGGNGYNGQF
TRBV5-4 ASSYGTSGRHEQF
TRBV20-1 SARRGDNSNQPQH
TRBV11-2 ASSLGWDTQY
TRBV6-5 ASSLTVPSSGNTIY
TRBV12-3/TRBV12-4 ASSGEGGRAF
TRBV6-1 ASTGQGANTIY
TRBV5-6 ASSLTGRHNQPQH
TRBV7-8 ASSPQGVGEKLF
TRBV27 ASPSEQY
TRBV7-2 ASSLGPGGPGNTIY
TRBV2 ASTEQGRSPLH
TRBV12-3/TRBV12-4 ASSRYSNQPQH
TRBV27 ASSRGPTPNTEAF
TRBV3-1 ASSLTRLAGVGETQY
TRBV14 ASSQAGGRVTEQY
TRBV18 ASSPPDRASSYEQY
TRBV6-1 ASSFQGDTEAF
TRBV5-5 ASSILRDYSYNEQF
TRBV4-2 ASSQDGTGASQETQY
TRBV5-1 ASSLVGTSGYEQF
TRBV6-5 ASSYSGGADGYT
TRBV20-1 SAVGGQGNYGYT
TRBV6-2/TRBV6-3 ATLRSYEQF
TRBV5-5 ASSLAAGSTYNEQF
TRBV20-1 SASPPGLPYNEQF
TRBV4-2 ASSRGQSSYNSPLH
TRBV5-1 ASSLELASTFDFNEQF
TRBV13 ASSLLVAGLNTGELF
TRBV7-9 ASSLLVSTPYEQF
TRBV28 ASSPPVDGSVGNTIY
TRBV4-2 ASSQGPDRDGLT
TRBV7-2 ASSLVGRGPAGELF
TRBV5-6 ASIPRDRANTGELF
TRBV11-2 ASSLEFGTGGFGYT